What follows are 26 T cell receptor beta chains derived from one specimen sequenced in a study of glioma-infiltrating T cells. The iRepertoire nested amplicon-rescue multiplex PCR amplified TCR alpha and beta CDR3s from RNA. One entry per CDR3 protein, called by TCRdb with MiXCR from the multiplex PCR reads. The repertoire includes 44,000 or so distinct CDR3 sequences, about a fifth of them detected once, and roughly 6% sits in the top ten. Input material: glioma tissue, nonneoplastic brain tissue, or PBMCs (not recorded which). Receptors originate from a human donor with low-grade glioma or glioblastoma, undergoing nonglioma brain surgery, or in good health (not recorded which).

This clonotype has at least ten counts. The CDR3 DNA is TGCAGTGCCTCGGACTGGGAAGATACGCAGTATTTT. Translating it yields CSASDWEDTQYF. V and J are TRBV20-1 and TRBJ2-3, with D tentatively TRBD2 (5 bases). Germline V CDR1 and CDR2: DFQATT, SNEGSKA (reference sequence). V dropped 6 bases and J dropped 5 bases, with 12 bases sitting between them. The CDR3 is 12 residues long.

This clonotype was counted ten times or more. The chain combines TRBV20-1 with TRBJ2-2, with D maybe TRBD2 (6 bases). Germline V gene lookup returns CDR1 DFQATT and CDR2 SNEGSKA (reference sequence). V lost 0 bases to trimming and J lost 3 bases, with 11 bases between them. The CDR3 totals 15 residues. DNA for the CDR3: TGCAGTGCTAGAGAGGGGGGAAGAGACACCGGGGAGCTGTTTTTT. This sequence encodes CSAREGGRDTGELFF.

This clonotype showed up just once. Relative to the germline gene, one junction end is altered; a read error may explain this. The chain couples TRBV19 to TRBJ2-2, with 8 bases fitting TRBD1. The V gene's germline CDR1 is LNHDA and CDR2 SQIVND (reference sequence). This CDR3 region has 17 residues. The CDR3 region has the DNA TGTGCCAGTAGTCCCGGGACAGGCCTTATTAACACCGGGGGGCTGTTTTTT. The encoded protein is CASSPGTGLINTGGLFF.

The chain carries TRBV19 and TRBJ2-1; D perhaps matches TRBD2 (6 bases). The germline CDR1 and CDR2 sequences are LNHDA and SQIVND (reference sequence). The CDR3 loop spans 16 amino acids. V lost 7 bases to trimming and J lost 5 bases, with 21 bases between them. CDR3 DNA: TGTGCCAGTACCCCCAAGGACCGCCGGGAGAACAATGAGCAGTTCTTC. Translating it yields CASTPKDRRENNEQFF. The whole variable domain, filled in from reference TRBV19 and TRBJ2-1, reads DGGITQSPKYLFRKEGQNVTLSCEQNLNHDAMYWYRQDPGQGLRLIYYSQIVNDFQKGDIAEGYSVSREKKESFPLTVTSAQKNPTAFYLCASTPKDRRENNEQFFGPGTRLTVL.

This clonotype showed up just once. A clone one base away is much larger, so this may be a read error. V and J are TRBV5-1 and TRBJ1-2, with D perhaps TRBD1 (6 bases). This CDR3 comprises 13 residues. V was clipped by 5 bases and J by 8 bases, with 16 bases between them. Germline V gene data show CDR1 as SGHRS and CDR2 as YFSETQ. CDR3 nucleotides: TGCGCCAGCAGACAGCCGGGGGGCGGAGGCTACACCTTC. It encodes CASRQPGGGGYTF.

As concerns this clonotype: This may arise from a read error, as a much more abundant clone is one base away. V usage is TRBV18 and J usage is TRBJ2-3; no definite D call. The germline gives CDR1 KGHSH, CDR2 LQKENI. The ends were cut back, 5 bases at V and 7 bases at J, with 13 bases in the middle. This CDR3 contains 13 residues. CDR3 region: CASSSDAPYTQYF. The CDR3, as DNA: TGTGCCAGCTCATCCGATGCCCCATATACGCAGTATTTT. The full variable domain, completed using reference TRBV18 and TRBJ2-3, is NAGVMQNPRHLVRRRGQEARLRCSPMKGHSHVYWYRQLPEEGLKFMVYLQKENIIDESGMPKERFSAEFPKEGPSILRIQQVVRGDSAAYFCASSSDAPYTQYFGPGTRLTVL.

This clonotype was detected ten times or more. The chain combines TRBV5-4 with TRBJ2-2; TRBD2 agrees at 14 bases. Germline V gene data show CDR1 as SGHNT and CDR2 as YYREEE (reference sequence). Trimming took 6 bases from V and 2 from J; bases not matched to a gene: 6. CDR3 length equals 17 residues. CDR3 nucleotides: TGTGCCAGCACCACGGGACTAGCGGGGGCAAACACCGGGGAGCTGTTTTTT. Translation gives CASTTGLAGANTGELFF.

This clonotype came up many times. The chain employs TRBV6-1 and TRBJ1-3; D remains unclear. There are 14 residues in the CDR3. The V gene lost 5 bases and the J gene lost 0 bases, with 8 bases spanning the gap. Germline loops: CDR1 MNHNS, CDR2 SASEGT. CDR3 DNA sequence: TGTGCCAGCAGTCTGACATACTCTGGAAACACCATATATTTT. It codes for CASSLTYSGNTIYF.

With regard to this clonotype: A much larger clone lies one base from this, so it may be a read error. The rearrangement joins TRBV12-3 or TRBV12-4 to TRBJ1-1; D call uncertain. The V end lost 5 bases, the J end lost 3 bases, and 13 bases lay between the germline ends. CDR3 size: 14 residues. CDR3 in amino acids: CASSPSGRHTEAFF. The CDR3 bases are TGTGCCAGCAGTCCCTCCGGACGGCACACTGAAGCTTTCTTT.

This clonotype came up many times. The CDR3 DNA reads TGTGCCAGCAGCCGCGGACTAGCGGGAGGGATCAATGAGCAGTTCTTC. It encodes CASSRGLAGGINEQFF. This rearrangement joins TRBV7-9 to TRBJ2-1; 15 nucleotides align to TRBD2. The CDR3 covers 16 residues. Germline values: CDR1 SEHNR, CDR2 FQNEAQ (reference sequence). V lost 5 bases, J lost 6 bases, and 5 bases stayed unmatched.

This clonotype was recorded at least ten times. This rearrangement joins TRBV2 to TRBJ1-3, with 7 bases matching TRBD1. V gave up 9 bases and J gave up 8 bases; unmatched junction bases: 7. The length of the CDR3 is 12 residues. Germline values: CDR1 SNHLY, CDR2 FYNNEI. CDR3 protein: CARGQTGDTIYF. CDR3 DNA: TGTGCCAGGGGACAGACCGGGGACACCATATATTTT.

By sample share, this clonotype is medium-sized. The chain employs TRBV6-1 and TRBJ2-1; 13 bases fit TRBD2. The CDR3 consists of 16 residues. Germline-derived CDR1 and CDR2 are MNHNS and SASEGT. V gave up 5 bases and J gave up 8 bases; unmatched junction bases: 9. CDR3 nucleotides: TGTGCCAGCAGTTCCGGACTAGCGGGGGCCTTGGATGAGCAGTTCTTC. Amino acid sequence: CASSSGLAGALDEQFF.

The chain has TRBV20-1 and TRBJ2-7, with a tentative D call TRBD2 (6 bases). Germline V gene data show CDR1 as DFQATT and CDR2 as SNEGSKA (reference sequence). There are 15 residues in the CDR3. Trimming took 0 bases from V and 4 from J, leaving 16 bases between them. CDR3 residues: CSAREPGVEIYEQYF. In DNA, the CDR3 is TGCAGTGCTAGAGAGCCGGGAGTGGAGATATACGAGCAGTACTTC.

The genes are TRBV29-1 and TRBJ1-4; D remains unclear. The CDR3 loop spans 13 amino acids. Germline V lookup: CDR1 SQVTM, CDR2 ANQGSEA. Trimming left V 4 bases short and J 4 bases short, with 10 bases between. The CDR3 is CSVGEGSNEKLFF. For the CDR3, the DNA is TGCAGCGTTGGAGAGGGCAGTAATGAAAAACTGTTTTTT.

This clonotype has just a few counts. DNA of the CDR3: TGTGCCAGCAGCTTAGGATGGGGGACCACCGGGGAGCTGTTTTTT. It is translated as CASSLGWGTTGELFF. The chain links TRBV7-9 to TRBJ2-2; D possibly matches TRBD1 or TRBD2 (5 bases each). The germline V and J ends were trimmed by 1 base and 4 bases, with 10 bases remaining between them. This CDR3 is 15 amino acids long. Germline CDR1 SEHNR, CDR2 FQNEAQ (reference sequence).

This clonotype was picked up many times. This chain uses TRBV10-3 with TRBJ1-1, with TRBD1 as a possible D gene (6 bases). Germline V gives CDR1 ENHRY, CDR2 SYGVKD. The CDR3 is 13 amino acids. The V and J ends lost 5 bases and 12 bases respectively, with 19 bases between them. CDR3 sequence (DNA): TGTGCCATCAGTTGGGAGACAGGCGCGGCGTCTTTCTTT. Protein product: CAISWETGAASFF.

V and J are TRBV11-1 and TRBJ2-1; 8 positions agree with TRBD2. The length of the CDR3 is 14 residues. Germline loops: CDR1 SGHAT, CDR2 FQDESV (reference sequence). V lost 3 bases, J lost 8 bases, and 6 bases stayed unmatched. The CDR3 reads CASSLVGTRYEQFF. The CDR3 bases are TGTGCCAGCAGCTTGGTTGGGACTAGGTATGAGCAGTTCTTC. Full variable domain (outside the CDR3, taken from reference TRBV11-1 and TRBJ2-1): EAEVAQSPRYKITEKSQAVAFWCDPISGHATLYWYRQILGQGPELLVQFQDESVVDDSQLPKDRFSAERLKGVDSTLKIQPAELGDSAMYLCASSLVGTRYEQFFGPGTRLTVL.

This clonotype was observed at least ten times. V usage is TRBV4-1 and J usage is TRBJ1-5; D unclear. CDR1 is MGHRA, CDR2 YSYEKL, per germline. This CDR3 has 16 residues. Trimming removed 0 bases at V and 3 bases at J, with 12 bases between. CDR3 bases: TGCGCCAGCAGCCAAGAATGGGGTAGGGACAATCAGCCCCAGCATTTT. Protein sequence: CASSQEWGRDNQPQHF.

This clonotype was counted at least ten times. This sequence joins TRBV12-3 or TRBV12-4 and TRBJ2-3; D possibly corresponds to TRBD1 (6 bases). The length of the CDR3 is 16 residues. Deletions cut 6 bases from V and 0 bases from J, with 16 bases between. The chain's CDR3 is CASRLSGRGSTDTQYF. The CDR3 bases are TGTGCCAGCAGACTCAGCGGTAGGGGGAGCACAGATACGCAGTATTTT.

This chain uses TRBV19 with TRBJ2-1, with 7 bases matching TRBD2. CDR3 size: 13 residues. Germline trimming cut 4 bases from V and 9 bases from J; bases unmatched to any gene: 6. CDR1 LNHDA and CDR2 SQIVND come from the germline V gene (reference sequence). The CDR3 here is CASSTLAVREQFF. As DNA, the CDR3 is TGTGCCAGTAGTACTCTAGCGGTCCGTGAGCAGTTCTTC.

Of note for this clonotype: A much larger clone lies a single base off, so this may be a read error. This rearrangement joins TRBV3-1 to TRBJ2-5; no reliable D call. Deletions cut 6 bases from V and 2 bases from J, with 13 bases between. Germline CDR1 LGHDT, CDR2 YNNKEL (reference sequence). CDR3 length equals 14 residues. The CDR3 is CASRQSKAQETQYF. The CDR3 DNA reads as TGTGCCAGCAGGCAATCGAAGGCACAAGAGACCCAGTACTTC.

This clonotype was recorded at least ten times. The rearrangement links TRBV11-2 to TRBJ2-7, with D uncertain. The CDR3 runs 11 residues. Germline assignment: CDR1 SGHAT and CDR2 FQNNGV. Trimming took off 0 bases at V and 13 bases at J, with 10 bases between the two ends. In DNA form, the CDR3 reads TGTGCCAGCAGCTTAGACCTAGTAGCCTACTTC. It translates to CASSLDLVAYF.

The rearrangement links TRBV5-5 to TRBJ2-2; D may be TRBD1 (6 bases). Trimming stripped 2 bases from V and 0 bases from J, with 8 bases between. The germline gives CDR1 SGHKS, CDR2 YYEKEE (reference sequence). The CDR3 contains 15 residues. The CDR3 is CASSFRTANTGELFF. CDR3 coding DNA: TGTGCCAGCAGCTTTAGGACAGCGAACACCGGGGAGCTGTTTTTT.

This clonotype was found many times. CDR3 sequence reads: CASSPTGSTYNEQFF. For the CDR3, the DNA is TGTGCCAGCTCCCCCACAGGGTCAACCTACAATGAGCAGTTCTTC. The V call is TRBV18, the J call TRBJ2-1; maybe TRBD1 (6 bases). The V end lost 6 bases, the J end lost 2 bases, and 14 bases lay between the germline ends. Germline assignment: CDR1 KGHSH and CDR2 LQKENI. The CDR3 spans 15 residues.

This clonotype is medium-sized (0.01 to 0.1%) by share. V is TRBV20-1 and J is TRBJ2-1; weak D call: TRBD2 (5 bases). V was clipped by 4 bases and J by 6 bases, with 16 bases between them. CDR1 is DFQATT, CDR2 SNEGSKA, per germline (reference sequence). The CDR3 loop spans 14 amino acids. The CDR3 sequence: CSAMSTRYFNEQFF. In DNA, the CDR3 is TGCAGTGCTATGAGTACTAGGTACTTCAATGAGCAGTTCTTC.

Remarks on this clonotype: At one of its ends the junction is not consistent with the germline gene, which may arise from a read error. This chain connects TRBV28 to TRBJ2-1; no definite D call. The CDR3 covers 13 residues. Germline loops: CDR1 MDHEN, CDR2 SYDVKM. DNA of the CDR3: TGTGCCATCTCTTTCCTGGGCAGTCCGGAGCCGTTCTTC. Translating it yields CAISFLGSPEPFF. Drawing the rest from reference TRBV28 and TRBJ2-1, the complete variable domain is DVKVTQSSRYLVKRTGEKVFLECVQDMDHENMFWYRQDPGLGLRLIYFSYDVKMKEKGDIPEGYSVSREKKERFSLILESASTNQTSMYLCAISFLGSPEPFFGPGTRLTVL.